This TCR beta chain came from a study of CD8+CD57+ T cells in acquired aplastic anemia. Trimming pared 3 bases from V and 2 bases from J, leaving 10 bases between. This CDR3 contains 14 residues. CDR1 is LNHDA, CDR2 SQIVND, per germline (reference sequence). Genomic DNA acted as the template from which TCR beta VDJ combination and CDR3 sequence profiling were carried out. One entry per CDR3 protein results from TCRdb running MiXCR on the reads. The profile shows roughly 86,000 distinct CDR3 sequences, about half of them singletons. The table lists this clonotype with many counts. The sequenced sample was sorted CD4+, CD8+, or CD8+CD57+ T cells (not recorded which) from PBMCs. This clonotype was obtained from a human donor in good health, serving as a control. The chain carries TRBV19 and TRBJ1-2; D unresolved. The CDR3 DNA follows: TGTGCCAGTAGTATCTCCCGAGACAACTATGGCTACACCTTC. The encoded protein is CASSISRDNYGYTF.